A single TCR beta chain is shown here with its context. The antigen is unknown. The data derive from a study of cytomegalovirus exposure and HLA in healthy donors. As for the study in general: The Caucasian-associated ancestry cluster held around 81% of a few hundred genotyped donors. Study-level findings and limits: Serostatus for CMV was the only available immune exposure information. In an earlier analysis, in 540 or so donors, most V segments appeared productive either ~87% or ~30% of the time. A later analysis showed HLA-associated TCR beta chains outstripping equally common others in clonal expansion.

CDR1 is SNHLY, CDR2 FYNNEI, per germline. After removal of 8 bases from V and 0 bases from J, the junction contained 2 bases not matched to a gene. The CDR3 runs 14 residues. PCR primers comprised 60 Vbeta and 13 Jbeta primers. The assay was immunoSEQ multiplex PCR, and TCRdb's table has in-frame clones only and misses some. The sample lists about 120,000 clones, around 70% occurring once. The clonotype was recovered from a woman aged 45-65 years in good health and CMV-seropositive. Sample: PBMCs. The chain joins TRBV2 to TRBJ2-7; 12 nucleotides line up with TRBD2. The CDR3 sequence: CASRTSGASYEQYF. The CDR3 bases are TGTGCCAGCCGGACTAGCGGGGCCTCCTACGAGCAGTACTTC.